Included here is one T cell receptor beta chain sequence, with context. Its specificity is unknown. This sample stems from a study of OX40 agonist ivuxolimab in advanced cancers. Study details: The mean age was approximately 60 years, ranging from roughly 23 to 80, with around four fifths of participants male. The study, taken as a whole, reports: Expanded clones were, on average, more numerous among CD8+ T cells than CD4+.

The data were produced by immunoSEQ multiplex PCR, yet TCRdb's version contains in-frame clones alone and is incomplete. The repertoire holds approximately 61,000 clones, about 91% seen once, with 18% in the top ten. CDR3 length: 14 amino acids. CDR1 is SGHNT and CDR2 is YYREEE in the germline V gene (reference sequence). J gave up 2 bases and V 2 bases, and 2 bases lay outside the gene matches. The receptor comes from an adult with an advanced solid tumor such as melanoma, head and neck, liver or kidney cancer. This specimen was CD4+ or CD8+ T cells sorted from blood, taken in a trial of the OX40 agonist ivuxolimab. V usage is TRBV5-4 and J usage is TRBJ2-7; 9 nucleotides align to TRBD2. CDR3 nucleotides: TGTGCCAGCAGCTTTAGCGGGAGACCCTACGAGCAGTACTTC. Translation gives CASSFSGRPYEQYF.